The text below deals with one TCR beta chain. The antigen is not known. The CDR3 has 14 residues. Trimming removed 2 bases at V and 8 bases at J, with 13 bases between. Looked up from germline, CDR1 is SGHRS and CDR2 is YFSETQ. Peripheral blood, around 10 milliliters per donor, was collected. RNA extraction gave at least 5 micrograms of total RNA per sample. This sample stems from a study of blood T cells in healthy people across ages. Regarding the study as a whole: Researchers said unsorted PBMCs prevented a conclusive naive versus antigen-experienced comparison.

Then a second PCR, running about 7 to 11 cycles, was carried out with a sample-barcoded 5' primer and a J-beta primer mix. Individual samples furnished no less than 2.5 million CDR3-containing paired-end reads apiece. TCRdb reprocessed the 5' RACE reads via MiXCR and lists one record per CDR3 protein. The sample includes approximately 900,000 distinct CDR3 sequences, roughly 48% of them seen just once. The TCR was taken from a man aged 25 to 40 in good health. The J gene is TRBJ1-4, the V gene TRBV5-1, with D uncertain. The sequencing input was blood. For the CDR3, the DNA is TGCGCCAGCAGCTTAGGAGCACCTCGGGAAAAACTGTTTTTT. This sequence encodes CASSLGAPREKLFF.